This entry describes one T cell receptor (beta chain). Its antigen is not identified. Healthy Caucasians provided all donations. Carrying unique molecular identifiers, the cDNA also gained a universal primer site through template switching. In TCRdb, the 5' RACE reads were re-called with MiXCR into one record per CDR3 protein. The table has 700,000 to 950,000 distinct CDR3 sequences, around 12% seen once. The data belong to a study of identical twins. Study-level points and caveats: High-abundance cord blood beta clonotypes had fewer insertions; memory repertoires showed none.

This CDR3 is built from 15 residues. V lost 3 bases to trimming and J lost 2 bases, with 11 bases between them. Another study also made use of these data, one on yellow fever vaccine responses in identical twins.

This TCR derives from a woman between 18 and 29 years old in good health. Sequenced input: PBMCs. The chain links TRBV12-3 or TRBV12-4 to TRBJ2-1; TRBD2 might be the D (5 bases). This chain's CDR3 is CASSFRRSAYNEQFF. CDR3 sequence (DNA): TGTGCCAGCAGTTTTCGGAGGTCGGCCTACAATGAGCAGTTCTTC.